The next 17 T cell receptor beta chains were all read from a single sample in a study of T cell repertoires in cytomegalovirus infection. These receptors' antigens are unknown. TCRdb fed the reads into MiXCR, producing one record per CDR3 protein. The table records approximately 600,000 distinct CDR3 sequences, 40% of them present only once. The sample was cultured PBMCs, taken from culture after CMV antigen stimulation. These receptor sequences come from a human donor in good health (CMV status not recorded). Some clones in this sample may be carry-over from other donors' samples.

The genes are TRBV7-2 and TRBJ2-3; D ambiguous. Germline loops: CDR1 SGHTA, CDR2 FQGNSA. The ends were cut back, 3 bases at V and 5 bases at J, with 6 bases in the middle. This CDR3 contains 12 residues. CDR3 sequence (DNA): TGTGCCAGCAGCTTCTACGAAGATACGCAGTATTTT. Amino acid sequence: CASSFYEDTQYF.

The gene calls are TRBV2 and TRBJ2-7; D remains unclear. This CDR3 contains 12 residues. The germline CDR1 and CDR2 sequences are SNHLY and FYNNEI. With 6 bases removed from V and 6 bases from J, the gap between germline ends came to 12 bases. The CDR3 region is CASSLRASEQYF. The CDR3 nucleotides are TGTGCCAGCAGCCTCCGGGCAAGCGAGCAGTACTTC.

This clonotype was seen only a few times. The V and J genes are TRBV7-8 and TRBJ2-7, with D perhaps matching TRBD2 (6 bases). The CDR3 consists of 14 residues. Looked up from germline, CDR1 is SGHVS and CDR2 is FQNEAQ. V lost 4 bases and J 3 bases, leaving 13 bases between the germline ends. Here the CDR3 DNA reads TGTGCCAGCAGCTCGGAGGGACTGGGCTACGAGCAGTACTTC. Translating gives CASSSEGLGYEQYF.

This chain connects TRBV12-3 or TRBV12-4 to TRBJ1-1; D is ambiguous. V gave up 1 base and J gave up 9 bases, with 12 bases separating them. CDR3 length: 13 residues. In DNA form, the CDR3 reads TGTGCCAGCAGTTTAGGGGGAGGCCGCAAAGCTTTCTTT. This sequence encodes CASSLGGGRKAFF.

The genes are TRBV6-1 and TRBJ1-1; D unresolved. Germline V lookup: CDR1 MNHNS, CDR2 SASEGT. V shed 5 bases and J shed 1 base, with 17 bases lying between them. The CDR3 covers 16 residues. This CDR3 reads CASSPADSGWNTEAFF. DNA for the CDR3: TGTGCCAGCAGTCCGGCGGATAGCGGATGGAACACTGAAGCTTTCTTT.

The chain recombines TRBV7-9 with TRBJ1-3; D gene uncertain. Germline V gives CDR1 SEHNR, CDR2 FQNEAQ (reference sequence). CDR3 size: 15 residues. Deletions cut 0 bases from V and 0 bases from J, with 6 bases between. This CDR3 reads CASSLAVTSGNTIYF. CDR3 DNA sequence: TGTGCCAGCAGCTTAGCTGTCACCTCTGGAAACACCATATATTTT.

This clonotype appeared a few times. The chain is built from TRBV15 and TRBJ1-2, with D perhaps TRBD1 (5 bases). Germline V lookup: CDR1 LNHNV, CDR2 YYDKDF (reference sequence). The CDR3 runs 14 residues. V shed 5 bases and J shed 7 bases, with 17 bases lying between them. CDR3 loop: CATSSREGRGGYTF. CDR3 in DNA: TGTGCCACCAGCTCCCGCGAGGGGAGAGGTGGCTACACCTTC.

The V and J genes are TRBV7-2 and TRBJ1-4; D possibly corresponds to TRBD1 (6 bases). V lost 6 bases, J lost 5 bases, and 13 bases lay in between. There are 14 residues in the CDR3. Germline V CDR1 and CDR2: SGHTA, FQGNSA. The CDR3 reads CASRGDRNNEKLFF. DNA for the CDR3: TGTGCCAGCAGAGGCGACAGGAACAATGAAAAACTGTTTTTT.

The chain is built from TRBV20-1 and TRBJ2-2; 9 positions agree with TRBD1. V lost 6 bases to trimming and J lost 2 bases; unmatched junction nucleotides: 4. Germline CDR1 DFQATT, CDR2 SNEGSKA (reference sequence). The CDR3 sequence is 14 residues long. CDR3 amino acids: CSARGQGNTGELFF. CDR3 sequence (DNA): TGCAGTGCCAGGGGACAGGGAAACACCGGGGAGCTGTTTTTT.

The chain joins TRBV7-2 to TRBJ2-3, with D unclear. Trimming stripped 7 bases from V and 7 bases from J, with 9 bases between. Germline V lookup: CDR1 SGHTA, CDR2 FQGNSA. CDR3 length: 11 amino acids. In nucleotides, the CDR3 is TGTGCCAGCACCCGGCGAAATACGCAGTATTTT. Translating it yields CASTRRNTQYF.

J is TRBJ2-3 and V is TRBV20-1; tentatively, D is TRBD2 (6 bases). Germline V gene sequence: CDR1 DFQATT, CDR2 SNEGSKA (reference sequence). V was trimmed by 6 bases and J by 8 bases, leaving 21 bases between them. The CDR3 is 14 amino acids. The CDR3 loop reads CSARRASTPGTQYF. The DNA for the CDR3 is TGCAGTGCAAGGAGGGCTTCTACTCCAGGTACGCAGTATTTT.

The rearrangement links TRBV6-1 to TRBJ2-3; possible D gene TRBD1, 5 bases. CDR3 size: 15 residues. The V and J ends lost 6 bases and 0 bases respectively, with 13 bases between them. Germline CDR1 is MNHNS and CDR2 is SASEGT. CDR3 protein: CASSPWGVSTDTQYF. The CDR3 nucleotides are TGTGCCAGCAGCCCCTGGGGCGTTAGCACAGATACGCAGTATTTT.

The chain employs TRBV20-1 and TRBJ1-2; 8 bases are shared with TRBD1. V was clipped by 2 bases and J by 7 bases; unmatched bases: 6. The CDR3 runs to 13 residues. From germline, CDR1 is DFQATT and CDR2 SNEGSKA (reference sequence). CDR3 in amino acids: CSARKTGGGGYTF. For the CDR3, the DNA is TGCAGTGCTAGAAAAACAGGGGGTGGTGGCTACACCTTC.

The chain carries TRBV7-2 and TRBJ1-2; 7 bases match TRBD1. Germline CDR1 reads SGHTA; CDR2 reads FQGNSA. V shed 3 bases, J shed 7 bases, and the junction held 8 bases outside the gene matches. The CDR3 totals 14 residues. The CDR3 nucleotides read TGTGCCAGCAGCTTTACCGGGACAGCTTCTGGCTACACCTTC. As protein: CASSFTGTASGYTF.

The chain combines TRBV10-3 with TRBJ2-1; 12 bases fit TRBD2. Germline assignment: CDR1 ENHRY and CDR2 SYGVKD. V lost 4 bases to trimming and J lost 0 bases; unmatched junction nucleotides: 4. The CDR3 loop spans 17 amino acids. The CDR3 protein is CAISGQTSGSSYNEQFF. The CDR3 region has the DNA TGTGCCATCAGTGGTCAGACTAGCGGGAGCTCCTACAATGAGCAGTTCTTC.

This chain links TRBV11-2 with TRBJ1-3; D remains unclear. The CDR3 totals 15 residues. Deletions cut 0 bases from V and 0 bases from J, with 6 bases between. Germline lookup yields CDR1 SGHAT and CDR2 FQNNGV. CDR3 nucleotide sequence: TGTGCCAGCAGCTTAGAACGGTACTCTGGAAACACCATATATTTT. Its translation is CASSLERYSGNTIYF.

This clonotype was seen only a few times. This rearrangement joins TRBV6-1 to TRBJ2-1; the match to TRBD2 covers 8 bases. Looked up from germline, CDR1 is MNHNS and CDR2 is SASEGT. The J segment lost 5 bases and the V segment lost 6 bases, leaving 6 bases of the junction unmatched. The CDR3 is made up of 14 amino acids. The DNA of the CDR3 is TGTGCCAGCAGCGTAGCGGGATGGAACAATGAGCAGTTCTTC. Residues: CASSVAGWNNEQFF.